This T cell receptor beta chain was captured in a study of shared clonotypes between healthy human individuals. General study points: Sampling involved blood alone; tissue repertoires likely differ.

This clone was detected only once. The antigen remains unidentified. Genomic DNA for unsorted samples was obtained from about 90 million PBMCs. The CDR3 consists of 14 residues. Trimming removed 10 bases from V and 7 bases from J, with 17 bases in between. Germline CDR1 MDHEN, CDR2 SYDVKM. Genomic DNA per cell subset filled all wells of several immunoSEQ plates. The table came from immunoSEQ multiplex PCR; TCRdb's copy has only in-frame clones and leaves some out. The sample has about 490,000 clones, 65% to 80% seen once. What was sequenced was PBMCs. This sequence originates from a woman aged 40 to 50 in good health. Some clones in this sample may be carry-over from other donors' samples. This chain joins TRBV28 and TRBJ1-6, with D maybe TRBD1 (5 bases). The DNA for the CDR3 is TGTGCCACCAATGGGGGGTGGGAAAATTCACCCCTCCACTTT. Its translation is CATNGGWENSPLHF.